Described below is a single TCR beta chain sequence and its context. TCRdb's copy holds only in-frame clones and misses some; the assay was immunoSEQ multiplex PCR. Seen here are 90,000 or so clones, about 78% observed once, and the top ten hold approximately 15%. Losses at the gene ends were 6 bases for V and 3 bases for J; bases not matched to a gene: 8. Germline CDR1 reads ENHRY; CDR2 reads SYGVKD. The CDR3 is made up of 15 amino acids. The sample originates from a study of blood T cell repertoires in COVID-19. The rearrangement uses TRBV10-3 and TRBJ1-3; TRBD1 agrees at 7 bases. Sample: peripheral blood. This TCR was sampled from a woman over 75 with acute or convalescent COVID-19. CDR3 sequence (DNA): TGTGCCATCAGCGGGGGACAGTTGGGTGGAAACACCATATATTTT. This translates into CAISGGQLGGNTIYF.